These 11 T cell receptor beta chains originate from one sample sequenced in a study of post-analysis software for immune sequencing data. Study findings and constraints: In patients, TRBV5-6, TRBV5-1 and TRBV20-1 belonged to about five TRBV segments found more frequently than in controls.

Unique molecular identifiers had been added to the TCR beta cDNA libraries. TCRdb re-called the PCR reads with MiXCR, one entry per CDR3 protein. This table has about 770,000 distinct CDR3 sequences, under 60% appearing once. These TCRs are of unknown antigen specificity. Material for sequencing was blood. The receptors were sampled from a girl under 18 with multiple sclerosis.

Comments on this clonotype: Relative to the germline gene, one junction end is altered; a read error may explain this. The chain employs TRBV5-1 and TRBJ2-1, with TRBD2 matching 10 bases. CDR1 is SGHRS, CDR2 YFSETQ, per germline. The CDR3 spans 15 residues. Written as DNA, the CDR3 is TGCGCCAGCAGCTTGGCGGGACTAGCGTACAGTGAGCAGTTCTTC. Encoded protein: CASSLAGLAYSEQFF.

This sequence joins TRBV2 and TRBJ2-2; D remains ambiguous. Germline CDR1 SNHLY, CDR2 FYNNEI. Deletions cut 4 bases from V and 6 bases from J, with 12 bases between. This CDR3 region has 14 residues. The CDR3 nucleotides are TGTGCCAGCAGTGTAACCCGTACGCCCGGGGAGCTGTTTTTT. Translated: CASSVTRTPGELFF.

This clonotype was seen only a few times. The genes are TRBV12-3 or TRBV12-4 and TRBJ2-4; 7 nucleotides match TRBD1. The better agreement between TRBJ2-7 and the DNA end casts doubt on the J call. This CDR3 spans 12 amino acids. The CDR3 loop is CASRKPGGEQYF. The CDR3 bases are TGTGCCAGCAGGAAACCAGGGGGCGAGCAGTACTTC.

V gene TRBV20-1 combines with J gene TRBJ2-1; D possibly corresponds to TRBD2 (6 bases). Looked up from germline, CDR1 is DFQATT and CDR2 is SNEGSKA (reference sequence). The CDR3 consists of 15 residues. V lost 0 bases to trimming and J lost 3 bases, with 12 bases between them. The CDR3 DNA follows: TGCAGTGCTAGAGATTACGGGGGAAACTACAATGAGCAGTTCTTC. It is translated as CSARDYGGNYNEQFF.

The chain is built from TRBV7-2 and TRBJ1-5, with no clear D. The germline gives CDR1 SGHTA, CDR2 FQGNSA. There are 13 residues in the CDR3. V was clipped by 5 bases and J by 5 bases, with 10 bases between them. The DNA of the CDR3 is TGTGCCAGCAGCCTGAGCGCGGATCAGCCCCAGCATTTT. This translates into CASSLSADQPQHF. The full variable domain, rest sourced from reference TRBV7-2 and TRBJ1-5, is GAGVSQSPSNKVTEKGKDVELRCDPISGHTALYWYRQSLGQGLEFLIYFQGNSAPDKSGLPSDRFSAERTGGSVSTLTIQRTQQEDSAVYLCASSLSADQPQHFGDGTRLSIL.

Concerning this clonotype itself: A junction boundary mismatches the germline segment, possibly from a read error. The rearrangement links TRBV28 to TRBJ2-1; D possibly corresponds to TRBD1 (7 bases). This CDR3 has 13 residues. Germline CDR1 and CDR2: MDHEN and SYDVKM. CDR3 amino acids: CAGRGTVGNEQFF. In DNA, the CDR3 is TGTGCCGGCAGGGGGACTGTCGGGAATGAGCAGTTCTTC. Variable domain in full (rest from reference TRBV28 and TRBJ2-1): DVKVTQSSRYLVKRTGEKVFLECVQDMDHENMFWYRQDPGLGLRLIYFSYDVKMKEKGDIPEGYSVSREKKERFSLILESASTNQTSMYLCAGRGTVGNEQFFGPGTRLTVL.

The chain links TRBV6-5 to TRBJ2-1, with D maybe TRBD2 (6 bases). Trimming took 7 bases from V and 2 from J, leaving 12 bases between them. There are 14 residues in the CDR3. The germline CDR1 and CDR2 sequences are MNHEY and SVGAGI. This CDR3 reads CASKRETTYNEQFF. CDR3 in DNA: TGTGCCAGCAAACGGGAGACAACCTACAATGAGCAGTTCTTC.

Concerning this clonotype itself: Since a much larger clone is just one base distant, this may be a read error. This chain links TRBV7-9 with TRBJ2-5, with D tentatively TRBD2 (5 bases). TRBJ2-7 matches the DNA end more closely, so the J call is doubtful. Germline V gene sequence: CDR1 SEHNR, CDR2 FQNEAQ (reference sequence). There are 15 residues in the CDR3. The CDR3 loop is CASSLGSGKFREQYF. In DNA, the CDR3 is TGTGCCAGCAGCTTAGGGTCCGGGAAGTTCCGCGAGCAGTACTTC.

The V call is TRBV20-1, the J call TRBJ2-4; 7 bases are a match to TRBD2. TRBJ2-7 explains the end of the DNA better; the J call may be wrong. CDR3 length: 14 residues. The V gene's germline CDR1 is DFQATT and CDR2 SNEGSKA (reference sequence). CDR3 in DNA: TGCAGTGCTAGACGCGAGGGACTATCCTACGAGCAGTACTTC. It is translated as CSARREGLSYEQYF.

V gene TRBV20-1 combines with J gene TRBJ2-7; a possible D gene is TRBD1 (5 bases). CDR1 is DFQATT and CDR2 is SNEGSKA in the germline V gene (reference sequence). The CDR3 covers 15 residues. V lost 6 bases to trimming and J lost 1 base, with 19 bases between them. The CDR3 DNA reads as TGCAGTGCCACGCCTGACAGTCCAGCTTCCTACGAGCAGTACTTC. Protein product: CSATPDSPASYEQYF.

This clonotype was counted only a few times. The J gene is TRBJ2-4, the V gene TRBV6-5, with D possibly TRBD2 on 7 matching bases. Germline values: CDR1 MNHEY, CDR2 SVGAGI. CDR3 length: 18 residues. V was cut by 0 bases and J by 2 bases, with 17 bases left in between. The CDR3: CASSYSGGASVSKNIQYF. The CDR3 DNA is TGTGCCAGCAGTTACTCGGGGGGGGCGAGTGTATCCAAAAACATTCAGTACTTC.